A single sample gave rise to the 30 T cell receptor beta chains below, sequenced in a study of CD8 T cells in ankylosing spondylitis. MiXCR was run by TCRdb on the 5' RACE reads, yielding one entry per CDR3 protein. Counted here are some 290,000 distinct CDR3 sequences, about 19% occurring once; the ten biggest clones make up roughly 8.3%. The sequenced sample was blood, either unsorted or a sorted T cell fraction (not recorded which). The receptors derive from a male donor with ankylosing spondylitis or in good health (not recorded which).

CDR3 residues: CASPLCQENYYADTQYF. CDR3 DNA sequence: TGTGCCAGTCCATTATGTCAGGAGAACTACTACGCAGATACGCAGTATTTT. V gene TRBV28 combines with J gene TRBJ2-3; D remains unclear. Per the germline V gene, CDR1 is MDHEN and CDR2 is SYDVKM. The CDR3 is made up of 17 amino acids. V lost 9 bases to trimming and J lost 4 bases, with 26 bases between them.

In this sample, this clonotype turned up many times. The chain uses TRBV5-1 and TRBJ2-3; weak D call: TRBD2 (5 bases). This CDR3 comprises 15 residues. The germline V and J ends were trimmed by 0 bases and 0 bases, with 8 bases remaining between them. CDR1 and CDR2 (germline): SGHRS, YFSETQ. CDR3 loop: CASSLAPGSTDTQYF. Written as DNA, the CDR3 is TGCGCCAGCAGCTTGGCCCCGGGGAGCACAGATACGCAGTATTTT.

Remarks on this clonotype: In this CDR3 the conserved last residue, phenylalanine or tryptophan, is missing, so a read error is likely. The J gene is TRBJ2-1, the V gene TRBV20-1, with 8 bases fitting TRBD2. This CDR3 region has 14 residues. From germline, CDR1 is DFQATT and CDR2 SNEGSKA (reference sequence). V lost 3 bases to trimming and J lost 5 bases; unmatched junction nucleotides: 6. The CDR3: CSASSLAGDNEQFC. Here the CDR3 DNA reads TGCAGTGCTAGTTCCCTAGCGGGCGACAATGAGCAGTTCTGC.

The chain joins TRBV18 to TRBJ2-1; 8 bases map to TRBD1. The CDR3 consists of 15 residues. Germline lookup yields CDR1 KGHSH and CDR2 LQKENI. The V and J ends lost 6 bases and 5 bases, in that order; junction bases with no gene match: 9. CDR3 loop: CASSLGTGAHNEQFF. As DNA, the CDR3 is TGTGCCAGCTCGCTCGGGACAGGAGCCCACAATGAGCAGTTCTTC.

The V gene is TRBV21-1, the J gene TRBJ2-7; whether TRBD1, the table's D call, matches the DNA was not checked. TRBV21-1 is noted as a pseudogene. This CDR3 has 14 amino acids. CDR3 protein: CASSNIDGGQKQYV. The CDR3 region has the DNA TGTGCCAGCAGCAATATAGATGGAGGACAGAAGCAGTACGTC.

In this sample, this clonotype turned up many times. The CDR3 reads CASSGGPMNTEAFF. The CDR3 DNA follows: TGTGCCAGCAGTGGGGGGCCCATGAACACTGAAGCTTTCTTT. The chain links TRBV25-1 to TRBJ1-1; D perhaps matches TRBD1 (6 bases). Per the germline V gene, CDR1 is MGHDK and CDR2 is SYGVNS. This CDR3 has 14 residues. V lost 4 bases to trimming and J lost 0 bases, with 9 bases between them.

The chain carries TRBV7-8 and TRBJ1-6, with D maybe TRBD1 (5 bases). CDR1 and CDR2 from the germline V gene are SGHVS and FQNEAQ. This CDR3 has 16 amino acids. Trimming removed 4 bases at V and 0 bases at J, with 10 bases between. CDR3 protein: CASSSLTGSYNSPLHF. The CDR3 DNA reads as TGTGCCAGCAGCTCCCTTACAGGCTCCTATAATTCACCCCTCCACTTT.

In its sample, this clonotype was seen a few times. The DNA of the CDR3 is TGCAGTGCTAGTGGGGACAACATTTACGAGCAGTACGTC. It encodes CSASGDNIYEQYV. V is TRBV20-1 and J is TRBJ2-7, with D perhaps matching TRBD1 (6 bases). The CDR3 length is 13 residues. V was cut by 3 bases and J by 4 bases, with 13 bases left in between. Germline assignment: CDR1 DFQATT and CDR2 SNEGSKA (reference sequence).

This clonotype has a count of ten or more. The DNA of the CDR3 is TGTGCCAGCAGCCCTCCGACAGGTTTGAACACTGAAGCTTTCTTT. Translated: CASSPPTGLNTEAFF. The chain links TRBV7-2 to TRBJ1-1; TRBD1 is a possible D gene (6 bases). CDR1 and CDR2 (germline): SGHTA, FQGNSA. V lost 5 bases to trimming and J lost 0 bases, with 13 bases between them. The CDR3 is made up of 15 amino acids.

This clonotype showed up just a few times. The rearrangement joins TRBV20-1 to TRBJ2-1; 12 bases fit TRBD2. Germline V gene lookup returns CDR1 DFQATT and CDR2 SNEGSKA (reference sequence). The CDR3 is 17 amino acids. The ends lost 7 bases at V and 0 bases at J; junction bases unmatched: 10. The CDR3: CSVKPGLAGNSYNEQFF. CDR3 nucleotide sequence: TGCAGTGTTAAACCGGGACTAGCGGGTAACTCCTACAATGAGCAGTTCTTC.

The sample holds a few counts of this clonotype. CDR3 nucleotide sequence: TGCGCCAGCAGCTTAGAGCGGGGGAGCACAGATACGCAGTATTTT. Protein: CASSLERGSTDTQYF. The V gene is TRBV5-1, the J gene TRBJ2-3; 8 nucleotides line up with TRBD2. The V gene end was trimmed by 2 bases and the J gene end by 0 bases; junction bases not matched to a gene: 2. There are 15 residues in the CDR3. Germline CDR1 is SGHRS and CDR2 is YFSETQ.

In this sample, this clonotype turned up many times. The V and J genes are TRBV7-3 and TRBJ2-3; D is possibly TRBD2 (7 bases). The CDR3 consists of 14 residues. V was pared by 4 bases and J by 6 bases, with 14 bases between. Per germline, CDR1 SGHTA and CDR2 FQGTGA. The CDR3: CASSSGGGRDTQYF. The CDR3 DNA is TGTGCCAGCAGCTCTGGCGGGGGCCGGGATACGCAGTATTTT.

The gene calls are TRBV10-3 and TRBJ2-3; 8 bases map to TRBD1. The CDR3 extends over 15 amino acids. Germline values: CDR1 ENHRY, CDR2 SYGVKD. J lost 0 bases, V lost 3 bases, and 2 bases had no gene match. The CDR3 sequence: CAISDRTGSTDTQYF. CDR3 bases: TGTGCCATCAGTGATAGGACAGGGAGCACAGATACGCAGTATTTT.

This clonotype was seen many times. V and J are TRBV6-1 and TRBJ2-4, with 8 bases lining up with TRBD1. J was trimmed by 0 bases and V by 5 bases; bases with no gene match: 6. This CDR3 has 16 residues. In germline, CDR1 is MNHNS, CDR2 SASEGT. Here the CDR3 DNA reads TGTGCCAGCAGTCCCGGACAGGGCATAGCCAAAAACATTCAGTACTTC. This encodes CASSPGQGIAKNIQYF.

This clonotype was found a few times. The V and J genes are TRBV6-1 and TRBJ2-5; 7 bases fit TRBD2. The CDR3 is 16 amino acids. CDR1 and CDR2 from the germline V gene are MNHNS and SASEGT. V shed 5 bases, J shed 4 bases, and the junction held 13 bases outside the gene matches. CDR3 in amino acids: CASSPLVGGLGETQYF. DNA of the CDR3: TGTGCCAGCAGTCCGCTAGTGGGAGGGTTGGGAGAGACCCAGTACTTC.

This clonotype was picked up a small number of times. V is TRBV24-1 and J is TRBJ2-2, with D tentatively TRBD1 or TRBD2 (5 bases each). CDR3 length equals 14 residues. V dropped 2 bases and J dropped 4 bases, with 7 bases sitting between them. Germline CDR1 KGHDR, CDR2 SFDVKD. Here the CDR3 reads CATSDSGSTGELFF. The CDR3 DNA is TGTGCCACCAGTGATTCAGGGAGCACCGGGGAGCTGTTTTTT.

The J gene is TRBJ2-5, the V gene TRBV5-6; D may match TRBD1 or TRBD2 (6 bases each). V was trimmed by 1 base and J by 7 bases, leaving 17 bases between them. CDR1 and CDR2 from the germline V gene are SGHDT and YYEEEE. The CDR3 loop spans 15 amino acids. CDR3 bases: TGTGCCAGCAGCTTGCGCTGGGGGGCGGAAGGGACCCAGTACTTC. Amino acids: CASSLRWGAEGTQYF.

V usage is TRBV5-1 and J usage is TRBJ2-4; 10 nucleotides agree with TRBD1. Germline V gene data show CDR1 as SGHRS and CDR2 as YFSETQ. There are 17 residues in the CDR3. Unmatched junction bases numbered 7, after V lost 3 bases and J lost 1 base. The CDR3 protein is CASSSPGQGFAKNIQYF. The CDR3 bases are TGCGCCAGCAGCTCACCGGGACAGGGGTTTGCCAAAAACATTCAGTACTTC.

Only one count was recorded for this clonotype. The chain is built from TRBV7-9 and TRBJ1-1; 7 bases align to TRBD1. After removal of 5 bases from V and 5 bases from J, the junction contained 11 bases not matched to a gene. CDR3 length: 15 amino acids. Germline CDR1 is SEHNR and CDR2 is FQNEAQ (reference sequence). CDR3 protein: CASSLGTGARTEAFF. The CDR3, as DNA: TGTGCCAGCAGCCTGGGTACAGGGGCGCGGACTGAAGCTTTCTTT.

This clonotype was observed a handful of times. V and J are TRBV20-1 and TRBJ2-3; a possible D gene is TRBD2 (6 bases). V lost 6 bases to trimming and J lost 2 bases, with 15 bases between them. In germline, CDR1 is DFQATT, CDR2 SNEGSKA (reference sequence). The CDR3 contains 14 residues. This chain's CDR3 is CSARRGGDTDTQYF. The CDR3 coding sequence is TGCAGTGCCCGCCGGGGCGGGGACACAGATACGCAGTATTTT.

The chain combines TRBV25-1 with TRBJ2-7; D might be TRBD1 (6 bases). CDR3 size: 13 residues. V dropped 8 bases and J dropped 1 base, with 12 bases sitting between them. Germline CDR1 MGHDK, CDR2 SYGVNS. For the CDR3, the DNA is TGTGCCAGCGAGCCCCAGGGGTCCTACGAGCAGTACGTC. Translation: CASEPQGSYEQYV.

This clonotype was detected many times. In nucleotides, the CDR3 is TGTGCCAGCAGCCAGACCGGAGAAAAACTGTTTTTT. It translates to CASSQTGEKLFF. The chain recombines TRBV3-1 with TRBJ1-4; D unclear. Trimming pared 3 bases from V and 8 bases from J, leaving 7 bases between. The CDR3 runs to 12 residues. Germline assignment: CDR1 LGHDT and CDR2 YNNKEL (reference sequence). The variable domain in full, completed from reference TRBV3-1 and TRBJ1-4, reads DTAVSQTPKYLVTQMGNDKSIKCEQNLGHDTMYWYKQDSKKFLKIMFSYNNKELIINETVPNRFSPKSPDKAHLNLHINSLELGDSAVYFCASSQTGEKLFFGSGTQLSVL.

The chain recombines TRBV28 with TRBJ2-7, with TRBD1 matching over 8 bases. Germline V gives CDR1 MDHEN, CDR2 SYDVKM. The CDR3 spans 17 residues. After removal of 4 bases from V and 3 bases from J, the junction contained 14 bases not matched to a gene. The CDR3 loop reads CASSSPYTGTGFYEQYV. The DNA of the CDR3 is TGTGCCAGCAGTTCCCCCTACACCGGGACAGGCTTCTACGAGCAGTACGTC.

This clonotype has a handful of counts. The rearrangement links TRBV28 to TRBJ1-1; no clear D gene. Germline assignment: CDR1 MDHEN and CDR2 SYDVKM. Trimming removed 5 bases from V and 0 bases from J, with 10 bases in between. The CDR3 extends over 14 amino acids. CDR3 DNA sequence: TGTGCCAGCAGTCCACATACAGTGAACACTGAAGCTTTCTTT. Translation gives CASSPHTVNTEAFF.

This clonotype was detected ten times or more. This CDR3 reads CASRDGLENTEAFF. The CDR3 nucleotides are TGTGCCAGCAGGGATGGCCTCGAGAACACTGAAGCTTTCTTT. The rearrangement uses TRBV6-1 and TRBJ1-1; D uncertain. This CDR3 spans 14 amino acids. CDR1 is MNHNS and CDR2 is SASEGT in the germline V gene. Trimming took 6 bases from V and 1 from J, leaving 12 bases between them.

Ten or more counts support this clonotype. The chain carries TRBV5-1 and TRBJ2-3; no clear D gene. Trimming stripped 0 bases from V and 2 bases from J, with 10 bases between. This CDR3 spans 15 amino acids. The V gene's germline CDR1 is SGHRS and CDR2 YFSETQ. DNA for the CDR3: TGCGCCAGCAGCTTGGAAGCCGGGCCCACAGATACGCAGTATTTT. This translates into CASSLEAGPTDTQYF.

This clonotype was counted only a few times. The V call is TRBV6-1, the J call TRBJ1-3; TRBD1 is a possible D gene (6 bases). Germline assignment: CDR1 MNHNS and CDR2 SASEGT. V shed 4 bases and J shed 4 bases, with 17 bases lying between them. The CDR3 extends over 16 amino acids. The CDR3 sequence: CASSVSSGGAGNTIYF. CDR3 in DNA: TGTGCCAGCAGTGTTTCTTCGGGGGGCGCCGGAAACACCATATATTTT.

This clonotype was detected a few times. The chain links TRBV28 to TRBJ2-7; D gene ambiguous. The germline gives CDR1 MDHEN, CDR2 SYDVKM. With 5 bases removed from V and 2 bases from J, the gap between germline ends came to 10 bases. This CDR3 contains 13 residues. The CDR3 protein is CASSRSGPYEQYV. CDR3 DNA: TGTGCCAGCAGTAGGTCCGGGCCCTACGAGCAGTACGTC.

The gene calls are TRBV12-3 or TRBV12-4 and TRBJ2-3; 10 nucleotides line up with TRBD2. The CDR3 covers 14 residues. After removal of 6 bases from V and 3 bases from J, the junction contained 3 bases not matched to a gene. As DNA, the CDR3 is TGTGCCAGCAGGTCAGCGGGGGGGACAGATACGCAGTATTTT. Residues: CASRSAGGTDTQYF.

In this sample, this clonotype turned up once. The CDR3, as DNA: TGTGCCAGAAGCATGAACAGGGCTGGGGGCAATCAGCCCCAGCATTTT. It translates to CARSMNRAGGNQPQHF. V and J are TRBV7-8 and TRBJ1-5; maybe TRBD1 (6 bases). There are 16 residues in the CDR3. V was clipped by 9 bases and J by 2 bases, with 20 bases between them. Germline-derived CDR1 and CDR2 are SGHVS and FQNEAQ.